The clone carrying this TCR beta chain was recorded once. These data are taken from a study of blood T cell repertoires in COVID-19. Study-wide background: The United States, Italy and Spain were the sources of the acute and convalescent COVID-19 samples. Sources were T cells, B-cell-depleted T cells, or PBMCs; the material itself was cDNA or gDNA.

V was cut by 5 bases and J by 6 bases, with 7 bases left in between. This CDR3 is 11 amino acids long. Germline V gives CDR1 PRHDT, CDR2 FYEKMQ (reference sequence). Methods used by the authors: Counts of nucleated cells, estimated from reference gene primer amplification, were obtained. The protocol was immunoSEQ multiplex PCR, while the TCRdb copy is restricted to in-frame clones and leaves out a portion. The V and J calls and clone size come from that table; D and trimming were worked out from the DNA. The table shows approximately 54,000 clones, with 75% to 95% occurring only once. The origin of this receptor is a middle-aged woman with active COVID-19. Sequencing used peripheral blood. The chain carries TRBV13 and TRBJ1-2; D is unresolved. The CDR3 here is CASSLKNGYTF. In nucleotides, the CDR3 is TGTGCCAGCAGCCTAAAAAATGGCTACACCTTC.